This TCR beta chain was sequenced during a study of blood T cell repertoires in COVID-19. About the research overall: Samples taken during acute and convalescent COVID-19 were collected in the United States, Italy and Spain.

Adults between roughly 18 and 95 years of age took part from fewer than 30 US areas. The study recruited exposed participants who had met a COVID-19 case within 2 weeks before entry. There are 20 residues in the CDR3. Trimming cost V 2 bases and J 2 bases; bases outside gene matches: 21. Germline V gene lookup returns CDR1 SGHTA and CDR2 FQGTGA. Profiling relied on immunoSEQ multiplex PCR, and the TCRdb table lists in-frame clones only, not all of them. Of about 350,000 clones in the sample, about nine tenths were seen once. Sample: PBMCs or T cells enriched from blood (not recorded which). The receptor's source is a woman in her 30s who had been exposed to COVID-19. This chain connects TRBV7-3 to TRBJ2-7, with 7 nucleotides matching TRBD2. CDR3 region: CASSLWEGLAAPKPTYEQYF. The CDR3 DNA sequence: TGTGCCAGCAGCTTATGGGAAGGGCTAGCGGCACCAAAACCCACCTACGAGCAGTACTTC.